The rows below give T cell receptor beta chains drawn from one sample of a study of cytomegalovirus exposure and HLA in healthy donors. Only in-frame clones appear in the TCRdb table, and some are missing; sequencing was by immunoSEQ multiplex PCR. The data contain around 110,000 clones, 55% to 65% of them singletons. Sequencing used PBMCs. These receptors were taken from a woman aged 40 to 50 in good health and CMV-seropositive. Both conserved end residues are part of each CDR3. The order of the fields is D gene, V gene, J gene, clone size, CDR3 DNA, CDR3 protein. A D gene is named only where the DNA matches it firmly. Clone size, where shown, is once, few, many, or a class for clones that have expanded.

-	TRBV2	TRBJ1-1	few	TGTGCCACCTGGGGGGGTATGAACACTGAAGCTTTCTTT	CATWGGMNTEAFF
-	TRBV6-5	TRBJ2-7	-	TGTGCCAGCAGTTACGCGAGAGATTACGAGCAGTACTTC	CASSYARDYEQYF
-	TRBV11-2	TRBJ2-5	-	TGTGCCAGCAGCTTAGTCCGGGACTTCCAAGAGACCCAGTACTTC	CASSLVRDFQETQYF
-	TRBV15	TRBJ2-7	-	TGTGCCACCAGCAGAGCAGGGTCCAACTACGAGCAGTACTTC	CATSRAGSNYEQYF
-	TRBV7-2	TRBJ1-1	-	TGTGCCAGCAGCTTAGCATTAATCCGGGGTCTTGAAGCTTTCTTT	CASSLALIRGLEAFF
-	TRBV30	TRBJ1-4	-	TGTGCCTGGAACGGCCCTGGGCGTATGGCAACTAATGAAAAACTGTTTTTT	CAWNGPGRMATNEKLFF
TRBD1	TRBV7-3	TRBJ1-1	-	TGTGCCAGCAGTAACAGGGGGGGCACTGAAGCTTTCTTT	CASSNRGGTEAFF
TRBD2	TRBV5-1	TRBJ2-3	-	TGCGCCAGCAGCTTGGGGACTAGCGGCACAGATACGCAGTATTTT	CASSLGTSGTDTQYF
-	TRBV5-6	TRBJ1-5	-	TGTGCCAGCAGCTCCACCCCGGGGGGGGGCGGTCAGCCCCAGCATTTT	CASSSTPGGGGQPQHF
TRBD2	TRBV6-5	TRBJ2-1	-	TGTGCCAGCAGTTACGAGGGGACTAGCGGCTACAATGAGCAGTTCTTC	CASSYEGTSGYNEQFF
TRBD2	TRBV29-1	TRBJ2-7	-	TGCAGCGTTGACGTCTCGACTAGCGGGAAATACGAGCAGTACTTC	CSVDVSTSGKYEQYF
TRBD1	TRBV29-1	TRBJ1-1	-	TGCAGCGTTAAGGGGGACAGGGCGAACACTGAAGCTTTCTTT	CSVKGDRANTEAFF
-	TRBV7-9	TRBJ2-7	-	TGTGCCAGCAGCTTAGGGGACACCTACGAGCAGTACTTC	CASSLGDTYEQYF
TRBD1	TRBV6-5	TRBJ1-2	-	TGTGCCAGCAGTTACGACAGGGCTAACTATGGCTACACCTTC	CASSYDRANYGYTF
-	TRBV5-1	TRBJ1-1	-	TGCGCCAGCAGCTTGGGGGGCCTTGGGTCGAACACTGAAGCTTTCTTT	CASSLGGLGSNTEAFF
TRBD2	TRBV28	TRBJ2-4	few	TGTGCCAGCAGTTTTGGACTAGCGGGAAACATTCAGTACTTC	CASSFGLAGNIQYF
TRBD2	TRBV7-3	TRBJ2-1	-	TGTGCCAGCAGCCCGACGGGAGCGGGAGGGCATGAGCAGTTCTTC	CASSPTGAGGHEQFF
TRBD1	TRBV11-2	TRBJ2-1	-	TGTGCCAGCAGCCGACCGCCGGACAGGCTGTCCAATGAGCAGTTCTTC	CASSRPPDRLSNEQFF
TRBD2	TRBV6-5	TRBJ2-1	-	TGTGCCAGCAGTTACTCAACTAGCGGGGGGGACAATGAGCAGTTCTTC	CASSYSTSGGDNEQFF
TRBD2	TRBV29-1	TRBJ2-7	few	TGCAGCGTCCAGGGACTAGGAAAATCCTACGAGCAGTACTTC	CSVQGLGKSYEQYF
-	TRBV7-9	TRBJ2-1	-	TGTGCCAGCAGTTTCGAGCATAAGCAGTTCTTC	CASSFEHKQFF
-	TRBV19	TRBJ2-7	-	TGTGCCAGTAGTATTGGCCCCGAGAGGAGCTCCTACGAGCAGTACTTC	CASSIGPERSSYEQYF
-	TRBV19	TRBJ2-7	-	TGTGCCAGTAGTATTAGCGGTCCACCCTACGAGCAGTACTTC	CASSISGPPYEQYF
-	TRBV19	TRBJ1-4	few	TGTGCCAGTAGTATGACTGCAACTAATGAAAAACTGTTTTTT	CASSMTATNEKLFF
-	TRBV28	TRBJ2-1	-	TGTGCCAGCAGTGACTCAGGGAGGGGGTACAATGAGCAGTTCTTC	CASSDSGRGYNEQFF
-	TRBV4-1	TRBJ1-1	few	TGCGCCAGCAGCCCCAGTACAGGGGAAGCTTTCTTT	CASSPSTGEAFF
TRBD2	TRBV9	TRBJ2-7	-	TGTGCCAGCAGCGCGGGACGGGGGACTAGCGGGAGTAGTGCCTACGAGCAGTACTTC	CASSAGRGTSGSSAYEQYF
TRBD1	TRBV25-1	TRBJ1-6	-	TGTGCCAGCAGTGATATTGGGACAGGGGAGAATTCACCCCTCCACTTT	CASSDIGTGENSPLHF
TRBD2	TRBV6-1	TRBJ2-1	-	TGTGCCAGCAGTGCCCGCCCCTCTCTAGCGGGAGATTCAATTGAGCAGTTCTTC	CASSARPSLAGDSIEQFF
-	TRBV5-5	TRBJ1-4	-	TGTGCCAGCAGCCTAGCGGCTAGTGAAAAACTGTTTTTT	CASSLAASEKLFF
-	TRBV9	TRBJ1-2	-	TGTGCCAGCAGCGGGACACCGACCCGGAATGGCTACACCTTC	CASSGTPTRNGYTF
-	TRBV7-9	TRBJ1-1	-	TGTGCCAGCACCAGCCACCGGGAGTTCGGCACTGAAGCTTTCTTT	CASTSHREFGTEAFF
-	TRBV7-2	TRBJ2-1	few	TGTGCCAGCAGCTTAGGGGCGGGGACCACAGTGCAGTTCTTC	CASSLGAGTTVQFF
-	TRBV20-1	TRBJ1-1	few	TGCAGTGCCCTATACGCTGAGTTT	CSALYAEF
-	TRBV7-6	TRBJ1-4	-	TGTGCCAGCAGCGCCGGGCGAGACAGGAGGAATGAAAAACTGTTTTTT	CASSAGRDRRNEKLFF
-	TRBV28	TRBJ2-7	-	TGTGCCAGCAGTCTGCGTGGGCAGCAGTACTTC	CASSLRGQQYF
TRBD1	TRBV27	TRBJ1-6	-	TGTGCCAGCAAATTGGACAGGGTGACTAATTCACCCCTCCACTTT	CASKLDRVTNSPLHF
-	TRBV7-9	TRBJ2-7	-	TGTTCCAGCAGCTTAGTTCCCCCATACGAGCAGTACTTC	CSSSLVPPYEQYF
-	TRBV4-3	TRBJ2-2	few	TGCGCCAGCAGCCAAGTAGTGTACACCGGGGAGCTGTTTTTT	CASSQVVYTGELFF
-	TRBV7-3	TRBJ1-1	-	TGTGCCAGCAGCCCCCCTAGCCGGGGACTGCTTTTCTTT	CASSPPSRGLLFF
TRBD2	TRBV11-2	TRBJ2-1	-	TGTGCCAGCAGCCCCCGCCTAGCGGGATCCTACAATGAGCAGTTCTTC	CASSPRLAGSYNEQFF
TRBD2	TRBV4-3	TRBJ2-7	few	TGCGCCAGCAGCCCCGGACTAGTGGGGTCCTACGAGCAGTACTTC	CASSPGLVGSYEQYF
-	TRBV9	TRBJ1-5	-	TGTGCCAGCAGCGTAATTCAATTCAGGGGATCGAAGCCCCAGCATTTT	CASSVIQFRGSKPQHF